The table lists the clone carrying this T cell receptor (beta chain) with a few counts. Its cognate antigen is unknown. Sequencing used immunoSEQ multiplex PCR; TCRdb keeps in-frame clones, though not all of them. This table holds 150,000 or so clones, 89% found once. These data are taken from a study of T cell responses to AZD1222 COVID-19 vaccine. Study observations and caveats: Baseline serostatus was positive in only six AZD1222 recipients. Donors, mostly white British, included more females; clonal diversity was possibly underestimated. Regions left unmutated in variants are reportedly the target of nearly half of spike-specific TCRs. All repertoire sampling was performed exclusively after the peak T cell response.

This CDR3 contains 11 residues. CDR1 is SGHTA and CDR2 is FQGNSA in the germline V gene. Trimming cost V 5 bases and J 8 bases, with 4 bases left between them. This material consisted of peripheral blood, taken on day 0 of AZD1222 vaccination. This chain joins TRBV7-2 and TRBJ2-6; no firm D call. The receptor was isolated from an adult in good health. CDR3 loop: CASSATNVLTF. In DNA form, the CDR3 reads TGTGCCAGCAGCGCCACCAACGTCCTGACTTTC.